The 30 T cell receptor beta chains presented below share a single source sample, sequenced in a study of blood T cell repertoires in COVID-19. Profiled with immunoSEQ multiplex PCR; TCRdb holds only in-frame clones, not every one. The data show some 300,000 clones, roughly 90% seen once. Material: PBMCs or T cells enriched from blood (not recorded which). The receptor set was obtained from a woman in her 30s who had been exposed to COVID-19.

The genes are TRBV2 and TRBJ1-2; 9 bases match TRBD1. There are 13 residues in the CDR3. V was pared by 6 bases and J by 8 bases, with 7 bases of the junction left unmatched. In germline, CDR1 is SNHLY, CDR2 FYNNEI. The CDR3 sequence: CASSLTGGMGYTF. CDR3 DNA: TGTGCCAGCAGCCTGACAGGGGGTATGGGCTACACCTTC.

The V and J genes are TRBV4-2 and TRBJ1-1; no firm D call. Trimming pared 0 bases from V and 7 bases from J, leaving 15 bases between. There are 15 residues in the CDR3. Germline lookup yields CDR1 LGHNA and CDR2 YNFKEQ. The CDR3, as DNA: TGTGCCAGCAGCCAAGATGAGGGAACAGAAATTGAAGCTTTCTTT. Its translation is CASSQDEGTEIEAFF.

This clone was counted a single time. The chain recombines TRBV6-5 with TRBJ1-2; 8 nucleotides match TRBD1. V shed 6 bases and J 5 bases; nucleotides not matched to a gene: 5. CDR1 MNHEY and CDR2 SVGAGI come from the germline V gene. This CDR3 is 13 amino acids long. CDR3 amino acids: CASRTGVGYGYTF. Here the CDR3 DNA reads TGTGCCAGCAGGACAGGGGTGGGATATGGCTACACCTTC.

The gene calls are TRBV9 and TRBJ2-7; possible D gene TRBD2, 6 bases. Germline V gene lookup returns CDR1 SGDLS and CDR2 YYNGEE. The ends were cut back, 1 base at V and 0 bases at J, with 14 bases in the middle. The CDR3 extends over 16 amino acids. Written as DNA, the CDR3 is TGTGCCAGCAGCGTACTCCCGGGGGTCGGCTCCTACGAGCAGTACTTC. It is translated as CASSVLPGVGSYEQYF.

J is TRBJ2-7 and V is TRBV18, with 7 bases matching TRBD1. Per germline, CDR1 KGHSH and CDR2 LQKENI. The V and J ends lost 2 bases and 5 bases, in that order; junction bases with no gene match: 6. CDR3 length: 14 amino acids. CDR3 DNA: TGTGCCAGCTCACCAGAATTCACAGGGGACGAGCAGTACTTC. Encoded protein: CASSPEFTGDEQYF.

The chain recombines TRBV5-4 with TRBJ2-5; 8 bases fit TRBD2. CDR3 length equals 17 residues. The germline CDR1 and CDR2 sequences are SGHNT and YYREEE (reference sequence). With 4 bases clipped from V and 9 bases from J, the junction kept 20 bases outside the gene matches. The CDR3 DNA is TGTGCCAGCAGCCCCGGGGGTCCGGGACTAGGGGGAAGGGCCCAGTACTTC. Translation: CASSPGGPGLGGRAQYF.

The chain combines TRBV5-5 with TRBJ2-7; weak D call: TRBD1 (5 bases). CDR3 size: 13 residues. CDR1 SGHKS and CDR2 YYEKEE come from the germline V gene (reference sequence). V dropped 4 bases and J dropped 3 bases, with 11 bases sitting between them. The CDR3 loop is CASSLGHDYEQYF. The DNA for the CDR3 is TGTGCCAGCAGCCTTGGACACGACTACGAGCAGTACTTC.

The chain recombines TRBV28 with TRBJ1-1; a weak D match, TRBD1 (5 bases). Germline assignment: CDR1 MDHEN and CDR2 SYDVKM. The CDR3 is 14 amino acids. Trimming cost V 7 bases and J 7 bases, with 19 bases left between them. CDR3 in amino acids: CASISSAGLIEAFF. The CDR3 region has the DNA TGTGCCAGCATCTCATCAGCAGGGTTGATTGAAGCTTTCTTT.

The chain is built from TRBV6-5 and TRBJ1-2, with D unclear. Trimming shortened V by 7 bases and J by 1 base, and 7 bases separated the two germline ends. The V gene's germline CDR1 is MNHEY and CDR2 SVGAGI. The CDR3 runs to 12 residues. The CDR3: CASTGSNYGYTF. The CDR3 DNA reads TGTGCCAGCACAGGCAGTAACTATGGCTACACCTTC.

The chain recombines TRBV5-3 with TRBJ2-5; TRBD2 matches at 16 bases. TRBV5-3 is marked as an open reading frame, function uncertain. J lost 5 bases, V lost 2 bases, and 6 bases had no gene match. The CDR3 contains 17 residues. The CDR3 protein is CARSLGTSGGATETQYF. The CDR3 nucleotides are TGTGCCAGAAGCTTAGGGACTAGCGGGGGGGCCACGGAGACCCAGTACTTC.

The rearrangement links TRBV5-1 to TRBJ1-2; possible D gene TRBD1, 6 bases. This CDR3 has 17 amino acids. The V gene's germline CDR1 is SGHRS and CDR2 YFSETQ. With 0 bases removed from V and 2 bases from J, the gap between germline ends came to 17 bases. DNA of the CDR3: TGCGCCAGCAGCTTGGCCCCGGGGGGGGGCGCGAACTATGGCTACACCTTC. Translating it yields CASSLAPGGGANYGYTF.

This chain links TRBV30 with TRBJ1-4; D ambiguous. V lost 0 bases and J 10 bases, leaving 15 bases between the germline ends. The length of the CDR3 is 14 residues. Germline loops: CDR1 GTSNPN, CDR2 SVGIG (reference sequence). The CDR3 region has the DNA TGTGCCTGGAGTGTAGAGGGAGGTCGCGGAAAACTGTTTTTT. It encodes CAWSVEGGRGKLFF.

The chain has TRBV9 and TRBJ2-7, with 10 bases fitting TRBD1. Germline V gene lookup returns CDR1 SGDLS and CDR2 YYNGEE. The V gene end was trimmed by 4 bases and the J gene end by 5 bases; junction bases not matched to a gene: 9. This CDR3 comprises 15 residues. CDR3 amino acids: CASSTRDRGFDEQYF. In nucleotides, the CDR3 is TGTGCCAGCAGCACACGGGACAGGGGTTTCGACGAGCAGTACTTC.

The gene calls are TRBV2 and TRBJ2-1; 12 bases map to TRBD1. This CDR3 is built from 15 residues. The germline V gene encodes CDR1 SNHLY and CDR2 FYNNEI. V was pared by 7 bases and J by 9 bases, with 10 bases of the junction left unmatched. The DNA for the CDR3 is TGTGCCAGCACTCAAGGGGGACAGGGGGCTTTTGAGCAGTTCTTC. It translates to CASTQGGQGAFEQFF.

The chain recombines TRBV12-5 with TRBJ2-7, with 10 nucleotides matching TRBD1. This CDR3 region has 14 residues. Germline CDR1 LGHNT, CDR2 FRNRAP. V lost 4 bases to trimming and J lost 2 bases; unmatched junction nucleotides: 2. The CDR3 DNA is TGTGCTAGTGGTTCGGGACAGGGGACCTACGAGCAGTACTTC. Protein: CASGSGQGTYEQYF.

The J gene is TRBJ1-1, the V gene TRBV4-2; 11 bases match TRBD1. Germline loops: CDR1 LGHNA, CDR2 YNFKEQ. Unmatched junction bases numbered 6, after V lost 5 bases and J lost 1 base. CDR3 length equals 16 residues. CDR3 sequence reads: CASSEGTGGGNTEAFF. The CDR3 DNA is TGTGCCAGCAGCGAAGGGACAGGGGGAGGGAACACTGAAGCTTTCTTT.

This chain links TRBV5-4 with TRBJ2-5; TRBD1 is a possible D gene (5 bases). The CDR3 totals 16 residues. Germline-derived CDR1 and CDR2 are SGHNT and YYREEE (reference sequence). V lost 4 bases, J lost 5 bases, and 21 bases lay in between. CDR3 in DNA: TGTGCCAGCAGCAACATCCATGGACCCTACAGGGAGACCCAGTACTTC. Its protein product is CASSNIHGPYRETQYF.

This clone was counted only a few times. The CDR3 coding sequence is TGTGCCAGCAGCTTAGGATTCGGTCCGGGGAAGGCCGGGGAGCTGTTTTTT. This sequence encodes CASSLGFGPGKAGELFF. The V gene is TRBV11-3, the J gene TRBJ2-2; TRBD2 is a possible D gene (5 bases). This CDR3 region has 17 residues. Germline V gene data show CDR1 as SGHNT and CDR2 as YENEEA. Trimming cost V 1 base and J 6 bases, with 18 bases left between them.

The rearrangement links TRBV5-4 to TRBJ1-2; 7 bases align to TRBD1. In germline, CDR1 is SGHNT, CDR2 YYREEE (reference sequence). The CDR3 is 15 amino acids. After removal of 3 bases from V and 1 base from J, the junction contained 6 bases not matched to a gene. CDR3 amino acids: CASSSPRDSNYGYTF. The CDR3 DNA follows: TGTGCCAGCAGCTCTCCGCGGGACAGTAACTATGGCTACACCTTC.

V gene TRBV2 combines with J gene TRBJ1-5; 8 bases agree with TRBD1. Trimming took 6 bases from V and 3 from J; bases not matched to a gene: 7. In germline, CDR1 is SNHLY, CDR2 FYNNEI. The CDR3 totals 15 residues. As DNA, the CDR3 is TGTGCCAGCAGGGAGGACAGGGTCGACAATCAGCCCCAGCATTTT. As protein: CASREDRVDNQPQHF.

The genes are TRBV15 and TRBJ2-3, with a tentative D call TRBD2 (5 bases). The germline V gene encodes CDR1 LNHNV and CDR2 YYDKDF (reference sequence). The CDR3 consists of 15 residues. V lost 4 bases and J lost 2, with 13 bases in between. CDR3 nucleotides: TGTGCCACCAGCATGGACCGACTACACACAGATACGCAGTATTTT. This codes for CATSMDRLHTDTQYF.

This sequence joins TRBV7-8 and TRBJ2-2, with 8 nucleotides matching TRBD1. Unmatched junction bases numbered 7, after V lost 2 bases and J lost 2 bases. Germline loops: CDR1 SGHVS, CDR2 FQNEAQ. The CDR3 totals 17 residues. CDR3 region: CASSLLLTGDNTGELFF. In nucleotides, the CDR3 is TGTGCCAGCAGCTTACTTTTGACAGGGGATAACACCGGGGAGCTGTTTTTT.

The chain joins TRBV19 to TRBJ1-3; D is perhaps TRBD1 (6 bases). The V end was cut by 3 bases, the J end by 1 base, with 10 bases between. This CDR3 is built from 15 residues. Germline V gene data show CDR1 as LNHDA and CDR2 as SQIVND (reference sequence). CDR3 sequence: CASSITGHSGNTIYF. CDR3 bases: TGTGCCAGTAGTATTACAGGGCATTCTGGAAACACCATATATTTT.

The chain uses TRBV9 and TRBJ2-3, with a possible D match to TRBD1 (6 bases). This CDR3 has 15 residues. Trimming removed 0 bases from V and 3 bases from J, with 11 bases in between. CDR1 and CDR2 from the germline V gene are SGDLS and YYNGEE. The CDR3 DNA is TGTGCCAGCAGCGTAGCTGCAGGGGAGACAGATACGCAGTATTTT. This encodes CASSVAAGETDTQYF.

The chain is built from TRBV19 and TRBJ1-6; D ambiguous. V was clipped by 0 bases and J by 7 bases, with 4 bases between them. In germline, CDR1 is LNHDA, CDR2 SQIVND (reference sequence). There are 13 residues in the CDR3. In nucleotides, the CDR3 is TGTGCCAGTAGTATAGACTCCAATTCACCCCTCCACTTT. This sequence encodes CASSIDSNSPLHF.

This clone showed up just a few times. The J gene is TRBJ1-1, the V gene TRBV2; D gene unclear. The germline CDR1 and CDR2 sequences are SNHLY and FYNNEI. Trimming cost V 5 bases and J 2 bases, with 9 bases left between them. The CDR3 extends over 13 amino acids. The CDR3 nucleotides read TGTGCCAGCAGTTTAGCTGAAAACACTGAAGCTTTCTTT. It translates to CASSLAENTEAFF.

This clone showed up just a few times. CDR3 protein: CAIPGQVTSGANVLTF. For the CDR3, the DNA is TGTGCCATCCCGGGACAGGTGACATCTGGGGCCAACGTCCTGACTTTC. V gene TRBV7-9 combines with J gene TRBJ2-6; 8 bases line up with TRBD1. V was pared by 10 bases and J by 1 base, with 9 bases of the junction left unmatched. This CDR3 has 16 residues. Germline CDR1 and CDR2: SEHNR and FQNEAQ (reference sequence).

The CDR3 is CASSQRHGEAFF. In nucleotides, the CDR3 is TGTGCCAGTAGCCAACGACACGGTGAAGCTTTCTTT. The chain is built from TRBV19 and TRBJ1-1; D remains ambiguous. Germline V gene sequence: CDR1 LNHDA, CDR2 SQIVND (reference sequence). The CDR3 covers 12 residues. V was clipped by 6 bases and J by 7 bases, with 12 bases between them.

V is TRBV6-5 and J is TRBJ2-3; D is undetermined. Germline V lookup: CDR1 MNHEY, CDR2 SVGAGI. V was pared by 6 bases and J by 5 bases, with 15 bases between. This CDR3 is 14 amino acids long. This chain's CDR3 is CASSLGYPRDTQYF. The CDR3 bases are TGTGCCAGCAGCCTAGGTTACCCACGAGATACGCAGTATTTT.

The chain combines TRBV5-4 with TRBJ1-5; the match to TRBD1 covers 11 bases. The CDR3 loop spans 17 amino acids. V was clipped by 0 bases and J by 2 bases; unmatched bases: 4. Germline lookup yields CDR1 SGHNT and CDR2 YYREEE (reference sequence). The CDR3 nucleotides read TGTGCCAGCAGCTTGGTCGCGGGACAGGGGGGCAATCAGCCCCAGCATTTT. This codes for CASSLVAGQGGNQPQHF.